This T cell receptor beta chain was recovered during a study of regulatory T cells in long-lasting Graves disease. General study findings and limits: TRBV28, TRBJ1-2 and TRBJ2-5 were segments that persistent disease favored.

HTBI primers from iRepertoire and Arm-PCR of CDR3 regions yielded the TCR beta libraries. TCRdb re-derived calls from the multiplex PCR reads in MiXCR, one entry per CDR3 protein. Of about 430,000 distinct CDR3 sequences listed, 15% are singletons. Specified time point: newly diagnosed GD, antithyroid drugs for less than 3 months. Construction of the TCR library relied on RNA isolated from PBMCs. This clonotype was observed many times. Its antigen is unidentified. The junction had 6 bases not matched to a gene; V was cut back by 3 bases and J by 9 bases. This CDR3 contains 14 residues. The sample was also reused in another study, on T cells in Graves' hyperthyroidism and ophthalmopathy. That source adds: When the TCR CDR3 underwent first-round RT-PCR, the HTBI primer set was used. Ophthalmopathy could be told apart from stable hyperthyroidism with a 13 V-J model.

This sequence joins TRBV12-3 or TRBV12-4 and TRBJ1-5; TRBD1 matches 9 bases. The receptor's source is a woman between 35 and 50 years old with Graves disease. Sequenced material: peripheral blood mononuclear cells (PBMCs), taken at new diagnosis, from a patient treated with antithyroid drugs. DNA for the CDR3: TGTGCCAGCAGTTTCACAGGGGGCGGGTCGCCCCAGCATTTT. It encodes CASSFTGGGSPQHF.